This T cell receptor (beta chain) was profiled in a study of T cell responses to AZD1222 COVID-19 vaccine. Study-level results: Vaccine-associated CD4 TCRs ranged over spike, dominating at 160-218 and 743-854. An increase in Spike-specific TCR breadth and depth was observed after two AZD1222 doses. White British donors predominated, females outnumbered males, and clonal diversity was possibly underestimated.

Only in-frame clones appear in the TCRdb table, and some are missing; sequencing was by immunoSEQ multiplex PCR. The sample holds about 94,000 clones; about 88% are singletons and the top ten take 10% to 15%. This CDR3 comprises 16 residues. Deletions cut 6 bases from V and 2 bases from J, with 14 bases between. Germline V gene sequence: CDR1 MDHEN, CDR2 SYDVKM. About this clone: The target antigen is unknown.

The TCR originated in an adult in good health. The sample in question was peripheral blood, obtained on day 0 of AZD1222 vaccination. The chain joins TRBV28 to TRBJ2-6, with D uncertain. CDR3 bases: TGTGCCAGCAGCCCACCAGGATTTGCTGGGGCCAACGTCCTGACTTTC. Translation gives CASSPPGFAGANVLTF.